This T cell receptor (beta chain) was sequenced for a study of cytomegalovirus exposure and HLA in healthy donors. Regarding this clone: What it binds is unknown.

This CDR3 is 14 amino acids long. V shed 9 bases, J shed 1 base, and the junction held 7 bases outside the gene matches. Germline V CDR1 and CDR2: SNHLY, FYNNEI. The PCR used 60 Vbeta and 13 Jbeta primers. TCRdb's table, derived via immunoSEQ multiplex PCR, lists solely in-frame clones and lacks some. The repertoire has 90,000 to 120,000 clones, 79% of them found once; the top ten carry 3.1%. Study-level findings and limits: In vitro confirmation showed a few CMV-associated chains to be CMV antigen specific.

The receptor comes from a woman between 40 and 50 years old in good health and CMV-seronegative. Sequencing was performed on PBMCs. The rearrangement links TRBV2 to TRBJ1-1, with 8 bases lining up with TRBD1. The CDR3 DNA is TGTGCCAGAGCAGGGGGCTTTTCGAACACTGAAGCTTTCTTT. This gives the protein CARAGGFSNTEAFF.